The 23 T cell receptor beta chains in this list originate from one sample, sequenced in a study of T cells after yellow fever vaccination. TCRdb re-called the 5' RACE reads with MiXCR, one entry per CDR3 protein. The repertoire consists of 350,000 to 550,000 distinct CDR3 sequences, with around 19% occurring once and the leading ten covering 15% to 20%. Specimen: PBMCs, collected before the yellow fever booster vaccination. The receptors were sampled from a man between 18 and 35 years old who received the YFV17D yellow fever vaccine.

The rearrangement uses TRBV5-5 and TRBJ2-5, with 8 bases aligning to TRBD2. There are 14 residues in the CDR3. With V trimmed by 3 bases and J by 4 bases, 5 bases remained unmatched. Germline V gives CDR1 SGHKS, CDR2 YYEKEE (reference sequence). The CDR3 protein is CASSSGGRGETQYF. The DNA of the CDR3 is TGTGCCAGCAGCTCGGGGGGGCGAGGAGAGACCCAGTACTTC.

The CDR3 coding sequence is TGCGCCAGCAGCCAGTCGCCCCCGGACAGTTTTAATCAGCCCCAGCATTTT. This encodes CASSQSPPDSFNQPQHF. This chain uses TRBV4-3 with TRBJ1-5; maybe TRBD1 (6 bases). Trimming removed 3 bases from V and 4 bases from J, with 19 bases in between. This CDR3 has 17 amino acids. CDR1 is LGHNA and CDR2 is YSLEER in the germline V gene.

The chain carries TRBV20-1 and TRBJ2-6; 7 bases agree with TRBD1. The length of the CDR3 is 16 residues. Germline-derived CDR1 and CDR2 are DFQATT and SNEGSKA (reference sequence). The junction had 8 bases not matched to a gene; V was cut back by 6 bases and J by 0 bases. CDR3 nucleotides: TGCAGTGCGTGGGACAGCTTCAGCTCTGGGGCCAACGTCCTGACTTTC. This gives the protein CSAWDSFSSGANVLTF.

This clonotype appeared a few times. The chain couples TRBV18 to TRBJ2-7; D not certain. V shed 2 bases and J shed 5 bases, with 7 bases lying between them. The CDR3 covers 12 residues. Germline CDR1 is KGHSH and CDR2 is LQKENI. The CDR3, as DNA: TGTGCCAGCTCACCAGGCGGAAACGAGCAGTACTTC. This translates into CASSPGGNEQYF.

This chain uses TRBV4-3 with TRBJ2-7; 7 bases map to TRBD1. This CDR3 is 15 amino acids long. The germline CDR1 and CDR2 sequences are LGHNA and YSLEER. Trimming took 1 base from V and 7 from J; bases not matched to a gene: 10. In nucleotides, the CDR3 is TGCGCCAGCAGCCAAGGTGACCGACAGGGCTCTGAGCAGTACTTC. Translation: CASSQGDRQGSEQYF.

The chain has TRBV6-6 and TRBJ1-5; D is uncertain. Germline V lookup: CDR1 MNHNY, CDR2 SVGAGI (reference sequence). CDR3 length equals 13 residues. V lost 2 bases and J 6 bases, leaving 8 bases between the germline ends. This CDR3 is CASSYGFRQPQHF. DNA of the CDR3: TGTGCCAGCAGTTACGGGTTCCGTCAGCCCCAGCATTTT.

This clonotype was counted many times. The CDR3 protein is CSARDLGEDTGELFF. The CDR3, as DNA: TGCAGTGCTAGAGATCTAGGGGAGGACACCGGGGAGCTGTTTTTT. The chain joins TRBV20-1 to TRBJ2-2, with D perhaps matching TRBD2 (6 bases). The CDR3 totals 15 residues. The germline gives CDR1 DFQATT, CDR2 SNEGSKA (reference sequence). V lost 0 bases and J 3 bases, leaving 11 bases between the germline ends.

Only a few counts were recorded for this clonotype. The CDR3 region has the DNA TGCGCCAGCAGCCAAGTGGATAGTGTGAAACTGTTTTTT. It translates to CASSQVDSVKLFF. The chain couples TRBV4-1 to TRBJ1-4, with D unclear. Trimming took 1 base from V and 11 from J, leaving 11 bases between them. This CDR3 has 13 residues. Germline V gene lookup returns CDR1 MGHRA and CDR2 YSYEKL.

This clonotype was counted only a few times. The rearrangement uses TRBV11-2 and TRBJ1-1, with 7 bases that match TRBD1. Germline lookup yields CDR1 SGHAT and CDR2 FQNNGV. The CDR3 sequence is 15 residues long. V shed 2 bases, J shed 0 bases, and the junction held 3 bases outside the gene matches. The CDR3 loop reads CASSLLGTVNTEAFF. The DNA of the CDR3 is TGTGCCAGCAGCTTATTGGGGACAGTGAACACTGAAGCTTTCTTT.

The chain combines TRBV7-9 with TRBJ2-3; 9 bases match TRBD2. Germline V gives CDR1 SEHNR, CDR2 FQNEAQ (reference sequence). V was pared by 5 bases and J by 2 bases, with 8 bases of the junction left unmatched. The CDR3 loop spans 16 amino acids. The CDR3 here is CASSLQASGATDTQYF. Written as DNA, the CDR3 is TGTGCCAGCAGCCTTCAAGCTAGCGGGGCCACAGATACGCAGTATTTT.

The sample holds a few counts of this clonotype. This rearrangement joins TRBV5-1 to TRBJ2-7; the match to TRBD1 covers 9 bases. The germline CDR1 and CDR2 sequences are SGHRS and YFSETQ. Trimming took 4 bases from V and 5 from J; bases not matched to a gene: 7. The CDR3 consists of 14 residues. The CDR3 here is CASSGGDRENEQYF. The CDR3 DNA reads as TGCGCCAGCAGCGGAGGGGACAGGGAGAACGAGCAGTACTTC.

This clonotype was observed a handful of times. The chain uses TRBV25-1 and TRBJ1-2; D unclear. This CDR3 is 13 amino acids long. V was trimmed by 8 bases and J by 6 bases, leaving 16 bases between them. Germline V gives CDR1 MGHDK, CDR2 SYGVNS. The DNA of the CDR3 is TGTGCCAGCGGAGAAGGGTACGGCGATGGCTACACCTTC. Its protein product is CASGEGYGDGYTF.

This clonotype was picked up a small number of times. The V gene is TRBV7-2, the J gene TRBJ1-2; TRBD1 agrees at 8 bases. The CDR3 loop spans 14 amino acids. Per germline, CDR1 SGHTA and CDR2 FQGNSA. Trimming cost V 7 bases and J 4 bases; bases outside gene matches: 8. CDR3 residues: CASNLRQGAYGYTF. The CDR3 DNA reads as TGTGCCAGCAACCTCCGGCAGGGGGCCTATGGCTACACCTTC.

In its sample, this clonotype was seen a few times. This chain joins TRBV7-9 and TRBJ2-3; perhaps D is TRBD1 or TRBD2 (5 bases each). V was shortened by 3 bases and J by 1 base, with 11 bases between the two germline ends. In germline, CDR1 is SEHNR, CDR2 FQNEAQ (reference sequence). This CDR3 has 15 residues. The chain's CDR3 is CASSFWGYGTDTQYF. CDR3 bases: TGTGCCAGCAGCTTTTGGGGGTATGGCACAGATACGCAGTATTTT. The whole variable domain, filled in from reference TRBV7-9 and TRBJ2-3, reads DTGVSQNPRHKITKRGQNVTFRCDPISEHNRLYWYRQTLGQGPEFLTYFQNEAQLEKSRLLSDRFSAERPKGSFSTLEIQRTEQGDSAMYLCASSFWGYGTDTQYFGPGTRLTVL.

This clonotype showed up just a few times. V usage is TRBV7-2 and J usage is TRBJ2-7; no reliable D call. Germline assignment: CDR1 SGHTA and CDR2 FQGNSA. The V gene lost 6 bases and the J gene lost 5 bases, with 14 bases spanning the gap. The CDR3 covers 13 residues. CDR3 nucleotides: TGTGCCAGCAGTTCCCCGGTGGTTGACGAGCAGTACTTC. It translates to CASSSPVVDEQYF. Full variable domain (remainder filled in from reference TRBV7-2 and TRBJ2-7): GAGVSQSPSNKVTEKGKDVELRCDPISGHTALYWYRQSLGQGLEFLIYFQGNSAPDKSGLPSDRFSAERTGGSVSTLTIQRTQQEDSAVYLCASSSPVVDEQYFGPGTRLTVT.

This chain joins TRBV12-5 and TRBJ1-1; the D is unclear. V lost 7 bases and J lost 4, with 13 bases in between. The germline V gene encodes CDR1 LGHNT and CDR2 FRNRAP. The CDR3 consists of 13 residues. The CDR3 DNA follows: TGTGCTAGTGCCTTGGGATCTAGCACTGAAGCTTTCTTT. The encoded protein is CASALGSSTEAFF.

The V and J genes are TRBV19 and TRBJ2-2; tentatively, D is TRBD2 (6 bases). Trimming took off 7 bases at V and 4 bases at J, with 13 bases between the two ends. The CDR3 has 14 amino acids. CDR1 LNHDA and CDR2 SQIVND come from the germline V gene (reference sequence). The CDR3 DNA is TGTGCCAGTACCGCGTGGGGGGTCACCGGGGAGCTGTTTTTT. Its protein product is CASTAWGVTGELFF.

This clonotype was detected a few times. This sequence joins TRBV27 and TRBJ1-1, with 10 positions matching TRBD1. After removal of 5 bases from V and 4 bases from J, the junction contained 7 bases not matched to a gene. The CDR3 has 15 residues. Germline assignment: CDR1 MNHEY and CDR2 SMNVEV (reference sequence). The CDR3 nucleotides are TGTGCCAGCAGTCCAACCGGGACAGGGGCCACTGAAGCTTTCTTT. Protein: CASSPTGTGATEAFF.

The V and J genes are TRBV20-1 and TRBJ2-1, with TRBD1 identical over 8 bases. Looked up from germline, CDR1 is DFQATT and CDR2 is SNEGSKA (reference sequence). The CDR3 is 16 residues long. After removal of 0 bases from V and 12 bases from J, the junction contained 16 bases not matched to a gene. CDR3 residues: CSARDNLQGAAKGQFF. CDR3 DNA sequence: TGCAGTGCTAGAGATAATCTGCAGGGGGCTGCCAAGGGGCAGTTCTTC.

J is TRBJ2-7 and V is TRBV5-1, with 7 positions matching TRBD1. V shed 3 bases and J 8 bases; nucleotides not matched to a gene: 14. Germline-derived CDR1 and CDR2 are SGHRS and YFSETQ. The CDR3 loop spans 15 amino acids. CDR3 in DNA: TGCGCCAGCAGCTCGACTCCGGGACAGCCTGACCAGCAGTACTTC. Translated, it gives CASSSTPGQPDQQYF.

This clonotype turned up a few times. The chain links TRBV20-1 to TRBJ1-3; D gene unclear. This CDR3 contains 16 residues. The germline CDR1 and CDR2 sequences are DFQATT and SNEGSKA (reference sequence). CDR3 sequence: CSASSRPNDSGNTIYF. For the CDR3, the DNA is TGCAGCGCTTCTTCTCGCCCAAATGACTCTGGAAACACCATATATTTT.

This sequence joins TRBV20-1 and TRBJ2-7; D gene unclear. CDR1 DFQATT and CDR2 SNEGSKA come from the germline V gene (reference sequence). Trimming left V 1 base short and J 6 bases short, with 7 bases between. This CDR3 has 11 residues. The CDR3 DNA follows: TGCAGTGCTAGAGCGATAAGCGAGCAGTACGTC. This sequence encodes CSARAISEQYV.

This clonotype was counted a few times. This chain connects TRBV7-6 to TRBJ2-1; D perhaps matches TRBD1 (6 bases). Between the trimmed V and J ends, which lost 3 bases and 8 bases, there was a span of 11 bases. Germline CDR1 reads SGHVS; CDR2 reads FNYEAQ. The CDR3 covers 13 residues. In DNA, the CDR3 is TGTGCCAGCAGCTTGGATCCAGGGGATGAGCAGTTCTTC. It specifies CASSLDPGDEQFF. Full variable domain (remainder filled in from reference TRBV7-6 and TRBJ2-1): GAGVSQSPRYKVTKRGQDVALRCDPISGHVSLYWYRQALGQGPEFLTYFNYEAQQDKSGLPNDRFSAERPEGSISTLTIQRTEQRDSAMYRCASSLDPGDEQFFGPGTRLTVL.